Sequencing of this TCR beta chain was carried out in a study of blood T cell repertoires in COVID-19. Study overall: COVID-19 samples collected from the United States, Italy and Spain covered acute and convalescent phases.

Per the original data handling: By means of reference gene primer amplification, nucleated cell counts were estimated. Measured with immunoSEQ multiplex PCR; TCRdb has only the in-frame clones, and not every one. V, J and clone size are those of that table, while D and trimming were read from the DNA. The sample records about 170,000 clones, approximately 87% being singletons. Germline V gives CDR1 SGHKS, CDR2 YYEKEE (reference sequence). With 4 bases removed from V and 5 bases from J, the gap between germline ends came to 13 bases. The CDR3 totals 15 residues. The chain recombines TRBV5-5 with TRBJ1-6; D possibly corresponds to TRBD1 (6 bases). Sequenced material: peripheral blood. The receptor's source is a man between 18 and 29 years old with active or convalescent COVID-19. The CDR3 reads CASSLQGLHNSPLHF. In DNA form, the CDR3 reads TGTGCCAGCAGCCTACAGGGTCTGCATAATTCACCCCTCCACTTT. Complete variable domain (other parts from reference TRBV5-5 and TRBJ1-6): DAGVTQSPTHLIKTRGQQVTLRCSPISGHKSVSWYQQVLGQGPQFIFQYYEKEERGRGNFPDRFSARQFPNYSSELNVNALLLGDSALYLCASSLQGLHNSPLHFGNGTRLTVT.